The T cell receptor (beta chain) described here comes from a study of identical twins. TCRdb processed the 5' RACE reads anew with MiXCR; each CDR3 protein has one entry. In the table there are a few hundred thousand distinct CDR3 sequences, 12% of which are singletons. V was pared by 0 bases and J by 7 bases, with 13 bases between. The CDR3 totals 15 residues. Germline V gene lookup returns CDR1 SGHRS and CDR2 YFSETQ. Healthy Caucasians provided all donations. The sample holds a few counts of this clonotype. The data were also submitted as part of a second study, on yellow fever vaccine responses in identical twins.

Sequenced input: memory (CD45RO+) T cells sorted from blood. This rearrangement joins TRBV5-1 to TRBJ2-2; tentatively, D is TRBD2 (5 bases). This TCR was sampled from a woman aged 18-29 years in good health. CDR3 DNA: TGCGCCAGCAGCTTGGCCGGGGTAAAGGGCGGGGAGCTGTTTTTT. Protein: CASSLAGVKGGELFF.